A single count supports the clone carrying this TCR beta chain. The data were obtained in a study of blood T cell repertoires in COVID-19. About the research overall: Acute and convalescent COVID-19 samples came from the United States, Italy and Spain.

Enrollees, about 18 to 95 years old, lived in 24 US areas. Each participant's cohort was designated according to participant-reported clinical history. Original methodology: It was from reference gene primer amplification that nucleated cell counts were estimated. Clones were read by immunoSEQ multiplex PCR, and TCRdb kept only the in-frame ones, dropping some. V, J and clone size reflect that table, while D and trimming were determined from the DNA. The sample shows roughly 250,000 clones, around 89% of them seen only once. Trimming cost V 8 bases and J 0 bases; bases outside gene matches: 5. Germline V gives CDR1 MNHEY, CDR2 SVGAGI. The CDR3 has 15 amino acids.

The clonotype comes from a man aged 35-49 years who had recovered from COVID-19. Sequenced: PBMCs or T cells enriched from blood (not recorded which). The rearrangement links TRBV6-5 to TRBJ2-2, with 8 bases fitting TRBD1. The CDR3 bases are TGTGCCAGCTTTAGGACAGGGTCGAACACCGGGGAGCTGTTTTTT. Its translation: CASFRTGSNTGELFF.